This is a list of T cell receptor beta chains from one sample in a study of T cells in localized non-small cell lung cancer. Produced via immunoSEQ multiplex PCR; TCRdb's table is partial and in-frame only. The table has 70,000 to 95,000 clones, approximately 90% seen once. The material sequenced was PBMCs, taken before any cancer treatment. The receptors come from a woman aged 35-75 years with stage II squamous cell lung carcinoma. Each CDR3 is given with its conserved first and last residue. Fields, in order: D gene, J gene, V gene, clone size, CDR3 protein, CDR3 DNA. D genes are given only for firm matches. Expanded clones are given a class, and other clones once, few, many or no size at all.

-,TRBJ1-1,TRBV28,-,CASREGPMNTEAFF,TGTGCCAGCAGAGAGGGCCCTATGAACACTGAAGCTTTCTTT
-,TRBJ1-1,TRBV7-9,-,CASSKNTGMGNTEAFF,TGTGCCAGCAGCAAAAATACAGGGATGGGGAACACTGAAGCTTTCTTT
TRBD2,TRBJ2-3,TRBV18,-,CASSPWTSGLSTDTQYF,TGTGCCAGCTCACCATGGACTAGCGGGCTTAGCACAGATACGCAGTATTTT
-,TRBJ2-6,TRBV11-3,-,CASSFQSSGANVLTF,TGTGCCAGCAGCTTCCAGAGCTCTGGGGCCAACGTCCTGACTTTC
TRBD1,TRBJ1-1,TRBV30,-,CAWEGARSEAFF,TGTGCCTGGGAGGGGGCGCGCAGTGAAGCTTTCTTT
-,TRBJ2-7,TRBV7-9,few,CASSLRDTYEQYF,TGTGCCAGCAGCTTACGAGACACCTACGAGCAGTACTTC
TRBD1,TRBJ1-2,TRBV6-6,-,CASSSDRAFYGYTF,TGTGCCAGCAGTTCAGACAGGGCTTTCTATGGCTACACCTTC
-,TRBJ1-1,TRBV10-2,-,CASSVRGTEAFF,TGCGCCAGCAGTGTGAGAGGCACTGAAGCTTTCTTT
-,TRBJ1-1,TRBV7-8,-,CASSLPRGDTEAFF,TGTGCCAGCAGCTTACCTCGGGGGGATACTGAAGCTTTCTTT
TRBD2,TRBJ2-1,TRBV4-1,-,CASSPRSAGVYNEQFF,TGCGCCAGCAGCCCGCGGTCAGCGGGAGTCTACAATGAGCAGTTCTTC